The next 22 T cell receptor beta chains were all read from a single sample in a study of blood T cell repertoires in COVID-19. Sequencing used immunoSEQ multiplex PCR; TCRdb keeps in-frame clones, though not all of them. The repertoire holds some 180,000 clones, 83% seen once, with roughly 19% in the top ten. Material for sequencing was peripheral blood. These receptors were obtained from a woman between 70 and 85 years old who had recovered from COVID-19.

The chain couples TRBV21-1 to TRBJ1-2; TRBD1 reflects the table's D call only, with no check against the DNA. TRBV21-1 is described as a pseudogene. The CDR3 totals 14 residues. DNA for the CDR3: TGTGCCAGCAGCACCCAAGCCAGGGACTATGGCTACACCTTC. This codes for CASSTQARDYGYTF.

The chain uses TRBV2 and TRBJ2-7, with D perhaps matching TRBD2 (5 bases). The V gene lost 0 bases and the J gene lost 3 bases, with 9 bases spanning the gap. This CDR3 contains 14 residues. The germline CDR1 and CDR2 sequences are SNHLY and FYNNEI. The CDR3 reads CASSEALRGYEQYF. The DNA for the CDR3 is TGTGCCAGCAGTGAAGCGCTTCGGGGCTACGAGCAGTACTTC.

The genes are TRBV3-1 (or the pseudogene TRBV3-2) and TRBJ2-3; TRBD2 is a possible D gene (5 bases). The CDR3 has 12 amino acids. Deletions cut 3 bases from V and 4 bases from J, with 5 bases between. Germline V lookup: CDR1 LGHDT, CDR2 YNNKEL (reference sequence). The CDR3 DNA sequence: TGTGCCAGCAGCCAGCGGGCAGATACGCAGTATTTT. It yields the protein CASSQRADTQYF.

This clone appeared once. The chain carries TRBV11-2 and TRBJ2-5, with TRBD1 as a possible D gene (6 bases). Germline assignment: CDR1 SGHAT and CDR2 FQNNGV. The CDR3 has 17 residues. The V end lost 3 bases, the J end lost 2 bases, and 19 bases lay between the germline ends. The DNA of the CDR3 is TGTGCCAGCAGCTTCCGATGGGGGCCACCCCCGCAAGAGACCCAGTACTTC. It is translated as CASSFRWGPPPQETQYF.

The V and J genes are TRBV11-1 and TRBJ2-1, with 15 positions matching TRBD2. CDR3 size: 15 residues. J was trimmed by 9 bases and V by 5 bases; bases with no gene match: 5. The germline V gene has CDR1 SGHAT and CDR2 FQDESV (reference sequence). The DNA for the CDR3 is TGTGCCAGCAGCCAACGGACTAGCGGGAGGGGTGAGCAGTTCTTC. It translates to CASSQRTSGRGEQFF.

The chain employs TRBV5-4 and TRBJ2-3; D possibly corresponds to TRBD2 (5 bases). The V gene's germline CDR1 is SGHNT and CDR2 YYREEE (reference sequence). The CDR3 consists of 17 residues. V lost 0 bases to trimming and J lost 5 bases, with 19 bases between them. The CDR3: CASSLAPPGREGDTQYF. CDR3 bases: TGTGCCAGCAGCTTGGCCCCCCCCGGGCGTGAGGGAGATACGCAGTATTTT.

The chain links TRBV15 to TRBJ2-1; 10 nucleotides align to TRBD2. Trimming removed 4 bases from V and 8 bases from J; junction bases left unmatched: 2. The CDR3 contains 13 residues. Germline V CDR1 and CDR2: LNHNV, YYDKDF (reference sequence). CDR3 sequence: CATSKRGGDEQFF. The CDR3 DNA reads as TGTGCCACCAGCAAGCGGGGGGGGGATGAGCAGTTCTTC.

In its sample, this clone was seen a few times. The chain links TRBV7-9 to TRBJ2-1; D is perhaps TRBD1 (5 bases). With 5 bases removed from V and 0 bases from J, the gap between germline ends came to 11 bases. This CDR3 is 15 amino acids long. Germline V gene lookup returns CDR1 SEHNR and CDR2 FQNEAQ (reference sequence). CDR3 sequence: CASSMTESSYNEQFF. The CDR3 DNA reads TGTGCCAGCAGCATGACAGAGAGCTCCTACAATGAGCAGTTCTTC.

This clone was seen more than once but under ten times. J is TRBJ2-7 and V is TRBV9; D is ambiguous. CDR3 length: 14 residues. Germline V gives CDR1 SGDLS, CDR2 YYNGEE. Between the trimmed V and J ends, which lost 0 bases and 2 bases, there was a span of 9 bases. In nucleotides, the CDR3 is TGTGCCAGCAGCGTAGGGCGCGGTACCTACGAGCAGTACTTC. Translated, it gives CASSVGRGTYEQYF. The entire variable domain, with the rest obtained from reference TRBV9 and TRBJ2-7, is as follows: DSGVTQTPKHLITATGQRVTLRCSPRSGDLSVYWYQQSLDQGLQFLIQYYNGEERAKGNILERFSAQQFPDLHSELNLSSLELGDSALYFCASSVGRGTYEQYFGPGTRLTVT.

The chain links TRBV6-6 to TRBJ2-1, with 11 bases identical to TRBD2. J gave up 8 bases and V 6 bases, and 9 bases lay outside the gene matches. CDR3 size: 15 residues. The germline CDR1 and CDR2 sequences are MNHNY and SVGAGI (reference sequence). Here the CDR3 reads CASRKLAGALDEQFF. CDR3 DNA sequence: TGTGCCAGCAGGAAACTAGCGGGGGCCTTGGATGAGCAGTTCTTC.

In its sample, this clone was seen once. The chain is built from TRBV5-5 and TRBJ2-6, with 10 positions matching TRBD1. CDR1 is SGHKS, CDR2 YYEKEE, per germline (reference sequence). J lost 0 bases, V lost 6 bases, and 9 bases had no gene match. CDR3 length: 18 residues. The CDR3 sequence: CASTRSDRGPSGANVLTF. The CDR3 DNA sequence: TGTGCCAGCACCAGAAGCGACAGGGGGCCCTCTGGGGCCAACGTCCTGACTTTC.

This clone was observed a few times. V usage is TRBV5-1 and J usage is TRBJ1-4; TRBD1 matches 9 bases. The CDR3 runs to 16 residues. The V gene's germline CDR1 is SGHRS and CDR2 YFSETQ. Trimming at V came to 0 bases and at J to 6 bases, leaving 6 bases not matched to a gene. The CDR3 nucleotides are TGCGCCAGCAGCTTGGCACAGGGGGCTTCTGATGAAAAACTGTTTTTT. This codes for CASSLAQGASDEKLFF. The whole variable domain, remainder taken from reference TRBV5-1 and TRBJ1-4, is KAGVTQTPRYLIKTRGQQVTLSCSPISGHRSVSWYQQTPGQGLQFLFEYFSETQRNKGNFPGRFSGRQFSNSRSEMNVSTLELGDSALYLCASSLAQGASDEKLFFGSGTQLSVL.

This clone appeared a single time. Written as DNA, the CDR3 is TGTGCCAGCAGTTTCCCCAGGGGGGCAGCTAATGAAAAACTGTTTTTT. It yields the protein CASSFPRGAANEKLFF. The chain recombines TRBV28 with TRBJ1-4; the match to TRBD1 covers 7 bases. Trimming removed 3 bases from V and 3 bases from J; junction bases left unmatched: 7. The germline CDR1 and CDR2 sequences are MDHEN and SYDVKM. The CDR3 is made up of 16 amino acids.

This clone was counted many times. The CDR3 here is CASRATGTTQYF. The CDR3 DNA is TGTGCCAGCAGGGCGACAGGGACTACGCAGTATTTT. The chain joins TRBV2 to TRBJ2-3; 7 bases fit TRBD1. CDR1 is SNHLY, CDR2 FYNNEI, per germline. J lost 8 bases, V lost 6 bases, and 5 bases had no gene match. The CDR3 has 12 amino acids.

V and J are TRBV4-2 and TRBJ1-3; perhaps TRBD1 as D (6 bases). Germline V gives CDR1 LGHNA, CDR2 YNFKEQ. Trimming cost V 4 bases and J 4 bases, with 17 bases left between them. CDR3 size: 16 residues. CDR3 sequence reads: CASSLRQADNGNTIYF. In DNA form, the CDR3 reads TGTGCCAGCAGCCTCCGACAGGCGGATAACGGAAACACCATATATTTT.

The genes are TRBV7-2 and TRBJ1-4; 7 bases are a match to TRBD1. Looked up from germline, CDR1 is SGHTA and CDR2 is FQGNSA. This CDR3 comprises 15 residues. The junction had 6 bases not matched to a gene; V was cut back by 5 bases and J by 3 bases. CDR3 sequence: CASSRPQGSNEKLFF. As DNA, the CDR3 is TGTGCCAGCAGCCGTCCACAGGGGTCTAATGAAAAACTGTTTTTT.

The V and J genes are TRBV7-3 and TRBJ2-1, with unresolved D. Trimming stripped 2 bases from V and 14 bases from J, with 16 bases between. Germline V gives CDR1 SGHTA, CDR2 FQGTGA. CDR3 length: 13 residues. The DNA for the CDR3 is TGTGCCAGCAGCTTATCCCGAGCCGAGCCGAAGTTCTTC. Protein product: CASSLSRAEPKFF.

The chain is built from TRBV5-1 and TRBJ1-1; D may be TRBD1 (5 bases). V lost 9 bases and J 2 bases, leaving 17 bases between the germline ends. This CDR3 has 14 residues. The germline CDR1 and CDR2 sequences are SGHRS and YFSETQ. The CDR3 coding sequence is TGCGCCACCTCCTCAGGGCCCTCAAACACTGAAGCTTTCTTT. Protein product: CATSSGPSNTEAFF.

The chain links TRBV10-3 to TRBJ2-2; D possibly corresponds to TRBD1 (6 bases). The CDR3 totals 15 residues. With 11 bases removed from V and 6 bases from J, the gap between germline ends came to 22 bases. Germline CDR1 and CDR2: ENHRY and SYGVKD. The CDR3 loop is CASQGAGGTAGELFF. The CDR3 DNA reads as TGTGCCTCACAGGGCGCCGGTGGGACGGCCGGGGAGCTGTTTTTT.

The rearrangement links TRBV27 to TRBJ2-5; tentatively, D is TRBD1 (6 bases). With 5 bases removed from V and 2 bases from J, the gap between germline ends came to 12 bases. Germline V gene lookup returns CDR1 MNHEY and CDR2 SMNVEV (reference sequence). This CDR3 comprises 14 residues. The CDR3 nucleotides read TGTGCCAGCAGTCCCAGGGGTTTACAAGAGACCCAGTACTTC. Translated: CASSPRGLQETQYF.

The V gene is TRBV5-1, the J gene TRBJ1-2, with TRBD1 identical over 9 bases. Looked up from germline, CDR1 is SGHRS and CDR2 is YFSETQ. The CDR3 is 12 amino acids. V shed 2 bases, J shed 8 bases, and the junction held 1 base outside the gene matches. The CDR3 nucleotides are TGCGCCAGCAGCTTACAGGGGGCCGGCTACACCTTC. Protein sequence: CASSLQGAGYTF.

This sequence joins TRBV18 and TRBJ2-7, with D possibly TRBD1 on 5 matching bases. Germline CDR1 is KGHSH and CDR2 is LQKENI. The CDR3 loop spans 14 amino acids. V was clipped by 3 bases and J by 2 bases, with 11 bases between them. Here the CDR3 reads CASSPPSGTYEQYF. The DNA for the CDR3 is TGTGCCAGCTCACCCCCGTCAGGGACCTACGAGCAGTACTTC.